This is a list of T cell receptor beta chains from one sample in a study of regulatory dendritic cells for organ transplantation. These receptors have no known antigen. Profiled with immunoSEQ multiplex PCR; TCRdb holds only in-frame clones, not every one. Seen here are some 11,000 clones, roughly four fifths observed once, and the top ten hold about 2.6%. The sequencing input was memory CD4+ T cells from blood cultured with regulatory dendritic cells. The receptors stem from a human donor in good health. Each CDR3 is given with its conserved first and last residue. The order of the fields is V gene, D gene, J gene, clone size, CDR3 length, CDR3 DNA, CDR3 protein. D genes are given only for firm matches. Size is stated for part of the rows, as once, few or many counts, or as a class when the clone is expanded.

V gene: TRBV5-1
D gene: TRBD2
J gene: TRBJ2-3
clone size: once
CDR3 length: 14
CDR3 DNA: TGCGCCAGCGGTGAGGGACTAGGGACAGATACGCAGTATTTT
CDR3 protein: CASGEGLGTDTQYF

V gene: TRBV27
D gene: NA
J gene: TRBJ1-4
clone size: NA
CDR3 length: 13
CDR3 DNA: TGTGCCAGCAGACGGGACTTAAATGAAAAACTGTTTTTT
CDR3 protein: CASRRDLNEKLFF

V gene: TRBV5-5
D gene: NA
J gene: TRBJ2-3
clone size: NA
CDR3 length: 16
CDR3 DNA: TGTGCCAGCAGCTTGCAGGAGGGAAGGGGCACAGATACGCAGTATTTT
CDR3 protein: CASSLQEGRGTDTQYF

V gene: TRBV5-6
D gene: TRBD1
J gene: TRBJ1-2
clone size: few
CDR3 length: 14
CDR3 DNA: TGTGCCAGCAGCTTGGGGGGACAGGAGTATGGCTACACCTTC
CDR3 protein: CASSLGGQEYGYTF

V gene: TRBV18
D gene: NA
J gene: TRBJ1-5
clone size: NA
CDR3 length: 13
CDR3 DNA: TGTGCCAGCTCACCTATGGTAGATCAGCCCCAGCATTTT
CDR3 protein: CASSPMVDQPQHF

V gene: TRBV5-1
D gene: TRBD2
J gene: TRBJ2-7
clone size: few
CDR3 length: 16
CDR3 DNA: TGCGCCAGCAGCGCTATGACTAGCGGGGGGTCCTACGAGCAGTACTTC
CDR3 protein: CASSAMTSGGSYEQYF

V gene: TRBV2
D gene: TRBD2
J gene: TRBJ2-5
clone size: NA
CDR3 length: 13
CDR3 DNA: TGTGCCAGCAGTGCTACTAGCGGGGAGACCCAGTACTTC
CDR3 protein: CASSATSGETQYF

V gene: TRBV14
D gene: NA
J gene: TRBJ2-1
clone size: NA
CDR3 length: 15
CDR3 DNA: TGTGCCAGCAGCCCCCTTAGGAGTAGCGGCAATGAGCAGTTCTTC
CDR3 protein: CASSPLRSSGNEQFF

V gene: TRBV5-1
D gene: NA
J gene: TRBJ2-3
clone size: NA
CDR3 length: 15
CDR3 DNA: TGCGCCAGCAGCCCGGGACTCGATTTCACAGATACGCAGTATTTT
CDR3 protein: CASSPGLDFTDTQYF

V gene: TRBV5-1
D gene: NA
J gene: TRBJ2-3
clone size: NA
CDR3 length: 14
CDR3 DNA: TGCGCCAGCAGCTTGGACAGGGATGGAGATACGCAGTATTTT
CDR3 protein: CASSLDRDGDTQYF

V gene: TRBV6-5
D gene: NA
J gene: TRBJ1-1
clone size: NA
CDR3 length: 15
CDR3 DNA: TGTGCCAGCAGTTTGACAGTCGTCTATAACACTGAAGCTTTCTTT
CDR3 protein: CASSLTVVYNTEAFF

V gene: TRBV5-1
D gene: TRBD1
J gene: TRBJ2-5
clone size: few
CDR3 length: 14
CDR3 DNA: TGCGCCAGCAGCATCGGGACAGGGGTAGACACCCAGTACTTC
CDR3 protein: CASSIGTGVDTQYF

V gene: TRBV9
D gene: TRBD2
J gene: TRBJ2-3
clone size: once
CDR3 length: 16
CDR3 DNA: TGTGCCAGCAGCGTAGAGCGACTAGCGGGGACAGATACGCAGTATTTT
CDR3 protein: CASSVERLAGTDTQYF

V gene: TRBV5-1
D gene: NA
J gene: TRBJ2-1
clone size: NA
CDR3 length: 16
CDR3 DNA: TGCGCCAGCAGCTCGCTGCAGGCGGGGCGTTACAATGAGCAGTTCTTC
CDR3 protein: CASSSLQAGRYNEQFF

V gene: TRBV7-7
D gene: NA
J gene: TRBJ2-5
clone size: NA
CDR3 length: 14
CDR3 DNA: TGTGCCAGCAGCTTAGGAGGCCCGGGGGAGACCCAGTACTTC
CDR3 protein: CASSLGGPGETQYF

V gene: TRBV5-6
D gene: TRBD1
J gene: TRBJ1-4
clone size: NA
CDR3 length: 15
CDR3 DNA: TGTGCCAGCAGCTTCCGGACAGGGAGAAATGAAAAACTGTTTTTT
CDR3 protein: CASSFRTGRNEKLFF

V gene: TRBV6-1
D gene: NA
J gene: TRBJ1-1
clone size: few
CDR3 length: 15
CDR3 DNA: TGTGCCAGCAGTGAAGGGACCCGCGGAGGATCCCAAGCTTTCTTT
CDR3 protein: CASSEGTRGGSQAFF

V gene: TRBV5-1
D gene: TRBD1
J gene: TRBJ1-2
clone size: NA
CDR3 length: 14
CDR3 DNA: TGCGCCAGCAGCCTTCTGACAGGGAACTATGGCTACACCTTC
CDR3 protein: CASSLLTGNYGYTF

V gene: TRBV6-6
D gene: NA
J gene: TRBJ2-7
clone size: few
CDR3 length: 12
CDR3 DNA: TGTGCCAGCAGTCCCGGGTCCTACGAGCAGTACTTC
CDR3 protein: CASSPGSYEQYF

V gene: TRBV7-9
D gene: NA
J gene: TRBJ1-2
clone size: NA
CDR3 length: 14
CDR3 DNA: TGTGCCAGCAGCGGGGACTCGGGGTTTCGTGGCTACACCTTC
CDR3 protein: CASSGDSGFRGYTF

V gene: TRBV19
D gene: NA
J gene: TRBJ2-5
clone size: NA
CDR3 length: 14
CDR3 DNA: TGTGCCAGTAGTAACGGGGGTACGAAAGAGACCCAGTACTTC
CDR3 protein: CASSNGGTKETQYF

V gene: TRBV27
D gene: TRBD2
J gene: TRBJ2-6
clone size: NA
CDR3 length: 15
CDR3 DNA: TGTGCCAGCACTGACGGGGGGTCTGGGGCCAACGTCCTGACTTTC
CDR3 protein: CASTDGGSGANVLTF

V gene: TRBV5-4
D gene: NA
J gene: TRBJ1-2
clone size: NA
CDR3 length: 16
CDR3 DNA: TGTGCCAGCAGCTCAACCTCTGGAGGGGAGGCCTATGGCTACACCTTC
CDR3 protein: CASSSTSGGEAYGYTF

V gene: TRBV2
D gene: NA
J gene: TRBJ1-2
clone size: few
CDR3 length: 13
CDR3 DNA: TGTGCCAGCAGGCGGGAGACTAACTATGGCTACACCTTC
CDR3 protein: CASRRETNYGYTF

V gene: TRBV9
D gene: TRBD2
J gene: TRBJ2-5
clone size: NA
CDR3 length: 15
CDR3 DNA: TGTGCCAGCAGCGTAGGAGCGGGGGGGTCGGAGACCCAGTACTTC
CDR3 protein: CASSVGAGGSETQYF

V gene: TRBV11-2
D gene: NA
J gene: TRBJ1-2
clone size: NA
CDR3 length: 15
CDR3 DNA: TGTGCCAGCAGCTCGTGGCGGGGGAGGGACTATGGCTACACCTTC
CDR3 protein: CASSSWRGRDYGYTF

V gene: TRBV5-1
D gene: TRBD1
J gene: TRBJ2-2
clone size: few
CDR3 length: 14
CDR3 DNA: TGCGCCAGCAGCGAGGGACAGGGCGGCGGGGAGCTGTTTTTT
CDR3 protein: CASSEGQGGGELFF

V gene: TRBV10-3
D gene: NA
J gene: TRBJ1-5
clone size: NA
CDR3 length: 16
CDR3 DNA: TGTGCCATCAGTCCGGGGCGGGGATATAGCAATCAGCCCCAGCATTTT
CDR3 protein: CAISPGRGYSNQPQHF

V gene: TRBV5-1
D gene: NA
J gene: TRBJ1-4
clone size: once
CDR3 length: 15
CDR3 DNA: TGCGCCAGCACCCAACGAGGGTCAACTAATGAAAAACTGTTTTTT
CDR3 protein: CASTQRGSTNEKLFF

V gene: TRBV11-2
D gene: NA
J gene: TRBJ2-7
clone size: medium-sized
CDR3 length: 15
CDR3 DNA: TGTGCCAGCAGCTTAGTGCAGGTCAACACATACGAGCAGTACTTC
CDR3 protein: CASSLVQVNTYEQYF

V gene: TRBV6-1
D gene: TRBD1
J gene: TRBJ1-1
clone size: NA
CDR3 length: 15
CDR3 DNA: TGTGCCAGCAAGACAGGGGTAGCGCGGAACACTGAAGCTTTCTTT
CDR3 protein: CASKTGVARNTEAFF

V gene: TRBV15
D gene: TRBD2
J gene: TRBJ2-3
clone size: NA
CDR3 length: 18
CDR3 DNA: TGTGCCACCAGCAGAGATAGATTCCTAGCGGGGGGGACAGATACGCAGTATTTT
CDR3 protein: CATSRDRFLAGGTDTQYF

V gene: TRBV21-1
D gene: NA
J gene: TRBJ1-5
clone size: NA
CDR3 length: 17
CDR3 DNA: TGTGCCAGCAGCAAAGGGGGACAGGGCTATAGCAATCAGCCCCAGCATTTT
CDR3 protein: CASSKGGQGYSNQPQHF

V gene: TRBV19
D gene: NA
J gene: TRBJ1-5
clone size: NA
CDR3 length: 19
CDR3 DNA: TGTGCCAGTAGTATACCAACTAGGGGGAAACGGACACGGGGGGATCCCCAGCATTTT
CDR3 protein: CASSIPTRGKRTRGDPQHF

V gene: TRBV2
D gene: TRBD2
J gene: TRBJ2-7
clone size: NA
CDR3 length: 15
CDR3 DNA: TGTGCCAGCAGTGAAGGGGCTAGCGGGGACTACGAGCAGTACTTC
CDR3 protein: CASSEGASGDYEQYF

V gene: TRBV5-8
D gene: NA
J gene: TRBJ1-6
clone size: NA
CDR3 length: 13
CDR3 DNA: TGTGCCAGCAGCTTAACCGGGAACTCACCCCTCCACTTT
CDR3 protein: CASSLTGNSPLHF

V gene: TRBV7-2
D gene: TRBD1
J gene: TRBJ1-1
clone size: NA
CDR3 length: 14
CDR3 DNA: TGTGCCAGCAGCTCACAGGGGAGTAACACTGAAGCTTTCTTT
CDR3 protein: CASSSQGSNTEAFF

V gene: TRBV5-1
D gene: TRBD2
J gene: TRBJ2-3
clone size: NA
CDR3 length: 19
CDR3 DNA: TGCGCCAGCAGCATGGGACTAGCGGGGGGTCCCATAAGCACAGATACGCAGTATTTT
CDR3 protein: CASSMGLAGGPISTDTQYF

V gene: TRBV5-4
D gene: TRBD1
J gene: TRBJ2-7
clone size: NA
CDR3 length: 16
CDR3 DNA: TGTGCCAGCAGCTTGTGGGGGACAGGGGGTCCCTACGAGCAGTACTTC
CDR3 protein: CASSLWGTGGPYEQYF

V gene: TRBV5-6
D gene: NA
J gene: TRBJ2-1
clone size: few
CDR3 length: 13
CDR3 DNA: TGTGCCAGCAGCCCCCGGGGAGCCCCCCCGCAGTTCTTC
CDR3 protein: CASSPRGAPPQFF